Described below is a single T cell receptor beta chain sequence and its context. Germline V CDR1 and CDR2: SGHTA, FQGTGA. The CDR3 runs to 15 residues. The trim removed 0 bases at V and 4 bases at J, leaving 5 bases unmatched. This sample is part of a study of T cell changes during pregnancy in multiple sclerosis. Method: immunoSEQ multiplex PCR; TCRdb's copy keeps in-frame clones and lacks some. The table records roughly 46,000 clones, around 93% of them present only once. This chain connects TRBV7-3 to TRBJ1-2; 7 bases map to TRBD1. The source is a female donor with multiple sclerosis, enrolled in a pregnancy study. The specimen comprised peripheral blood, sampled in the third trimester of pregnancy. The CDR3 DNA follows: TGTGCCAGCAGCTTAACCAGGACAGGTACCTATGGCTACACCTTC. It yields the protein CASSLTRTGTYGYTF.